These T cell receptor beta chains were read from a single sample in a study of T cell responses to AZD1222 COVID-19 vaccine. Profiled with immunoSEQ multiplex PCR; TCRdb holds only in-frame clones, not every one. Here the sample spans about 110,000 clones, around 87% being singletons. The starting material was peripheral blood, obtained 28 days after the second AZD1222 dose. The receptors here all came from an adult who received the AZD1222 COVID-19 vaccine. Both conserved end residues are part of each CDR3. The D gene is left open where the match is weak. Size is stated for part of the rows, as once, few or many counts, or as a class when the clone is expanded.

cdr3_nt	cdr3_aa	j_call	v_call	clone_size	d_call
TGTGCCAGCAGCGTATTCAGCCAGACCTACAATGAGCAGTTCTTC	CASSVFSQTYNEQFF	TRBJ2-1	TRBV9	-	-
TGTGCCAGCAGTAGCGGGGAGAATGAGCAGTTCTTC	CASSSGENEQFF	TRBJ2-1	TRBV6-4	-	TRBD2
TGCGCCAGCAGCAACGGACTAGCGGGGGCCATCGGGGGCGAGCAGTACTTC	CASSNGLAGAIGGEQYF	TRBJ2-7	TRBV5-1	-	TRBD2
TGTGCCAGTAGTATAGGAACAGGGGTGGAGACCCAGTACTTC	CASSIGTGVETQYF	TRBJ2-5	TRBV19	-	TRBD1
TGTGCCAGCAGCGAACGAAACTGGGACAGGAGCGGGGAGCTGTTTTTT	CASSERNWDRSGELFF	TRBJ2-2	TRBV9	few	TRBD1
TGTGCCAGCAGTGATCAAGGGGGCGCGTTCACCGGGGAGCTGTTTTTT	CASSDQGGAFTGELFF	TRBJ2-2	TRBV25-1	once	TRBD1
TGTGCCAGCAGCCCCCGGGGGAGTAATGAGCAGTTCTTC	CASSPRGSNEQFF	TRBJ2-1	TRBV9	-	-
TGTGCCAGCAGGAAGGGTGGCGGGGAGCTGTTTTTT	CASRKGGGELFF	TRBJ2-2	TRBV12-3/TRBV12-4	-	-
TGTGCCTGGGCGGGGACTTCCGCAAGGGAGCCCCAGCATTTT	CAWAGTSAREPQHF	TRBJ1-5	TRBV30	-	-
TGTGCCAGCTACAGGGGGCGGCTTGAAACTGAAGCTTTCTTT	CASYRGRLETEAFF	TRBJ1-1	TRBV2	-	TRBD1
TGTGCCATCAACCAGGGGACACTCTCTGGAAACACCATATATTTT	CAINQGTLSGNTIYF	TRBJ1-3	TRBV10-3	-	-
TGCAGCGTTGTGCCGGGGAACACTGAAGCTTTCTTT	CSVVPGNTEAFF	TRBJ1-1	TRBV29-1	-	-
TGTGCCTGGATAAGGGGGGGTCCAGGGAACGACGAGCAGTACTTC	CAWIRGGPGNDEQYF	TRBJ2-7	TRBV30	-	-
TGTGCCAGCAGCTTCCGGGACAGGGGGCTTGAAAAACTGTTTTTT	CASSFRDRGLEKLFF	TRBJ1-4	TRBV9	once	TRBD1
TGTGCCACCAGGGTTATAGAGATGGGGACGGGGACCACTGAAGCTTTCTTT	CATRVIEMGTGTTEAFF	TRBJ1-1	TRBV15	-	-
TGTGCCAGCAGCCAAGATCGCGGGGGGCTGGGCGAGCAGTACTTC	CASSQDRGGLGEQYF	TRBJ2-7	TRBV3-1/TRBV3-2	-	TRBD2